The sequence of this T cell receptor beta chain was determined in a study of identical twins (TCRdb year 2016). About the study as a whole: To test whether fetal clonotypes persist, the study used deep sequencing on TCR alpha and beta repertoires from monozygotic twins, unrelated adults of various ages, and cord blood. Replicate twin experiments were performed at different times using different library preparation protocols to rule out contamination. What the research found in general, with its limitations: Recombination models systematically underestimated out-of-frame TCR alpha sharing in monozygotic twins but agreed with sharing between unrelated individuals. Fewer insertions were carried by abundant cord blood beta clonotypes; a weaker similar trend was observed in young adult naive repertoires, while no such trend was observed in memory repertoires. Because the same donors could not be followed over many years, the conclusions depended on cross-sectional statistical analysis. Out-of-frame TCR alpha sequences shared between twins showed an excess of low generation-probability sequences compared with coincidental sharing between unrelated individuals. Excess twin sharing in beta out-of-frame sequences was weaker because fewer shared sequences lowered the signal-to-noise ratio. Zero-insertion analyses could be partly confounded by invariant T cells such as MAIT and iNKT, though diverse VJ usage argued against such confounding for most clonotypes.

The method was 5' RACE. Sequencing relied on an Illumina HiSeq 2000. Template switching added a universal primer binding site, and the final cDNA carried a unique molecular identifier that allowed TCR cDNA molecules to be counted accurately. Specific primers in the conserved constant-segment region were used to synthesize first-strand cDNA for TCR alpha and beta chains. To control for contamination, each cDNA library was double barcoded with a SMART-Mk sample barcode plus Illumina barcodes. TruSeq adapter sequences, together with Illumina sample barcodes, were added in two successive PCR steps. The TCR alpha and beta cDNA libraries were sequenced on the Illumina HiSeq platform using custom primers. The paper's processing steps were these. MiGEC processed the raw reads to extract unique molecular identifiers, while MiXCR was used to determine the CDR3 positions. Recombination models were inferred per individual with the repgenHMM and IGoR tools using an EM algorithm. Shared clonotypes were analyzed with the tcR package in R, and sharing was normalized by the product of cloneset sizes. Out-of-frame nonproductive sequences were analyzed to study raw recombination free of thymic and clonal selection effects. TCRdb reworked the public reads: Q25 trimming with fastp, MiXCR clone assembly, productive beta chains retained. Merged by CDR3 protein, the rows form single entries marked with the most common genes and DNA. The V and J calls here are based on TCRdb, not the publication. This sample is represented by about 260,000 distinct CDR3 sequences; 7% of them were singletons. The ten largest account for 3% to 4% of the sample.

This clonotype was seen more than once but under ten times. Its antigen is not yet known. No base qualities exist here, and no much larger clone lies one base off it. Only healthy Caucasian donors were included. Three pairs of female monozygotic twins, all aged roughly 18 to 29 years, were included in the twin cohort. Miltenyi CD45RO+ enrichment and human naive T-cell isolation kits were used to isolate memory (CD45RO+) and naive T cells from PBMC. These records were also assigned to another study, of yellow fever vaccine responses in identical twins. Reported in the second study: The T cell response to vaccination in identical twins was reported by the authors to appear partly convergent and partly personalized. Focusing on identical twins, the study followed the T cell clones that responded to the vaccine, and did so with precision.

The TCR originated in a woman younger than 35 in good health. Sequenced material: memory (CD45RO+) T cells sorted from blood. In the paper's terms, the cell subset or site label means: CD45RO+ enriched T cells.

The CDR3 reads as follows: CASSLVPGVGDTQYF. The bases read TGTGCCAGCAGCTTAGTTCCAGGGGTGGGAGATACGCAGTATTTT. The chain is made from TRBV7-6 and TRBJ2-3; a tentative D match to TRBD1 spans 6 bases. A distance of 13 bases separates the germline ends of V and J, which lose 1 base and 5 bases respectively. CDR1 and CDR2, per the germline V gene, are SGHVS and FNYEAQ. The CDR3 starts with the cysteine, ends with the phenylalanine, and has 15 residues. Just the 45-base CDR3 DNA is kept, in frame starting at base 1.